A selection of T cell receptor beta chains follows, all from one sample in a study of T cells in Graves' hyperthyroidism and ophthalmopathy. TCRdb re-analysed the multiplex PCR reads in MiXCR, keeping a single row per CDR3 protein. The sample gives around 600,000 distinct CDR3 sequences, approximately 14% of which show up once; approximately 7% is in the top ten. The sample consisted of blood. All receptors come from a woman in her thirties with Graves' hyperthyroidism. The CDR3 runs from the conserved cysteine through the conserved F or W. Fields, in order: clone size, J gene, D gene, V gene, CDR3 DNA, CDR3 protein. The D gene is left open where the match is weak. Clone size is given for some rows only: seen once, a few or many times, or a class if the clone is expanded.

clone size: many
J gene: TRBJ2-7
D gene: TRBD2
V gene: TRBV10-3
CDR3 DNA: TGTGCCATCAGCCGTGTACCGGGACTAGCGGGAGAGGGGGCGGGTGAGCAGTACTTC
CDR3 protein: CAISRVPGLAGEGAGEQYF

clone size: few
J gene: TRBJ1-2
D gene: TRBD1
V gene: TRBV6-1
CDR3 DNA: TGTGCCAGCAGTCAATACAGGGGGCTGCCCCGGGGCTACACCTTC
CDR3 protein: CASSQYRGLPRGYTF

clone size: .
J gene: TRBJ1-1
D gene: .
V gene: TRBV18
CDR3 DNA: TGTGCCAGTCCCGGTGGCACTGAAGCTTTCTTT
CDR3 protein: CASPGGTEAFF

clone size: few
J gene: TRBJ2-5
D gene: .
V gene: TRBV12-3/TRBV12-4
CDR3 DNA: TGTGCCAGCATGGAGGGCGAGACCCAGTACTTC
CDR3 protein: CASMEGETQYF

clone size: .
J gene: TRBJ2-7
D gene: TRBD2
V gene: TRBV15
CDR3 DNA: TGTGCCACCAGCAGAGAGGGACTAGCAGACTACGAGCAGTACTTC
CDR3 protein: CATSREGLADYEQYF

clone size: many
J gene: TRBJ1-1
D gene: .
V gene: TRBV6-1
CDR3 DNA: TGTGCCAGCACGGGTAGACAGACCCAGGGCACTGAAGCTTTCTTT
CDR3 protein: CASTGRQTQGTEAFF

clone size: many
J gene: TRBJ1-1
D gene: .
V gene: TRBV3-1
CDR3 DNA: TGTGCCAGCAGCCAGTCACCGGTGGGCACTGAAGCTTTCTTT
CDR3 protein: CASSQSPVGTEAFF

clone size: once
J gene: TRBJ2-2
D gene: .
V gene: TRBV3-1
CDR3 DNA: .
CDR3 protein: CASSQAFAVAGGTGEPFF

clone size: many
J gene: TRBJ1-1
D gene: .
V gene: TRBV10-3
CDR3 DNA: TGTGCCATCAGTGACGAAGGCAGGGCGCAGAACACTGAAGCTTTCTTT
CDR3 protein: CAISDEGRAQNTEAFF

clone size: many
J gene: TRBJ2-5
D gene: .
V gene: TRBV7-2
CDR3 DNA: TGTGCCAGCAGCTTAGCGAACAGGATGACTTTAGCCCTCGGGGAGACCCAGTACTTC
CDR3 protein: CASSLANRMTLALGETQYF

clone size: few
J gene: TRBJ2-2
D gene: TRBD1
V gene: TRBV27
CDR3 DNA: TGTGCCAGCAGTTTATTCCAGGGGGCTCCTAGCGCCTCGAACACCGGGGAGCTGTTTTTT
CDR3 protein: CASSLFQGAPSASNTGELFF

clone size: many
J gene: TRBJ1-1
D gene: .
V gene: TRBV18
CDR3 DNA: TGTGCCAGCTCACCATCAGGATTAAACACTGAAGCTTTCTTT
CDR3 protein: CASSPSGLNTEAFF

clone size: many
J gene: TRBJ2-7
D gene: TRBD2
V gene: TRBV18
CDR3 DNA: TGTGCCAGCTCACTAGCGGGGATGTACGAGCAGTACTTC
CDR3 protein: CASSLAGMYEQYF

clone size: few
J gene: TRBJ2-6
D gene: .
V gene: TRBV30
CDR3 DNA: TGTGCCTGGGGCCGGGACTCCGCCCGCTCTGGGGCCAACGTCCTGACTTTC
CDR3 protein: CAWGRDSARSGANVLTF

clone size: few
J gene: TRBJ1-3
D gene: .
V gene: TRBV18
CDR3 DNA: TGTGCCAGCTCCCCAGGACAGACGAGCTCTGGAAACACCATATATTTT
CDR3 protein: CASSPGQTSSGNTIYF

clone size: many
J gene: TRBJ2-3
D gene: TRBD2
V gene: TRBV3-1
CDR3 DNA: TGTGCCAGCAGCCCAACTAGCGGGAGGGCGACAGATACGCAGTATTTT
CDR3 protein: CASSPTSGRATDTQYF

clone size: .
J gene: TRBJ2-7
D gene: TRBD2
V gene: TRBV20-1
CDR3 DNA: TGCAGTGCTAGAGATCCTCCGACTAGCTGGCAGTACTTC
CDR3 protein: CSARDPPTSWQYF

clone size: many
J gene: TRBJ1-1
D gene: TRBD1
V gene: TRBV20-1
CDR3 DNA: TGCAGTGCGACCGGGACAGAGAGGAGGAACACTGAAGCTTTCTTT
CDR3 protein: CSATGTERRNTEAFF

clone size: many
J gene: TRBJ1-1
D gene: TRBD1
V gene: TRBV6-1
CDR3 DNA: TGTGCCAGCAGTGGCCCGGGACAGGTGGACACTGAAGCTTTCTTT
CDR3 protein: CASSGPGQVDTEAFF

clone size: many
J gene: TRBJ2-1
D gene: TRBD2
V gene: TRBV12-5
CDR3 DNA: TGTGCTAGTGGTTTGGCCGGCCAGGCGGGAGATCAAATCAATGAGCAGTTCTTC
CDR3 protein: CASGLAGQAGDQINEQFF

clone size: many
J gene: TRBJ2-1
D gene: TRBD2
V gene: TRBV11-2
CDR3 DNA: TGTGCCAGCAGCTTAGCCCTATACCTAGCGGGAGGCTTCAATGAGCAGTTCTTC
CDR3 protein: CASSLALYLAGGFNEQFF

clone size: many
J gene: TRBJ2-7
D gene: .
V gene: TRBV10-1
CDR3 DNA: TGCGCCAGCAGCCAGGAAACAGGGCCCTACGAGCAGTACTTC
CDR3 protein: CASSQETGPYEQYF

clone size: many
J gene: TRBJ2-1
D gene: TRBD2
V gene: TRBV11-3
CDR3 DNA: TGTGCCAGCAGAGGCGGGAGCCCTCGGAATGAGCAGTTCTTC
CDR3 protein: CASRGGSPRNEQFF

clone size: many
J gene: TRBJ1-1
D gene: TRBD1
V gene: TRBV30
CDR3 DNA: TGTGCCTGGGGACAGGGAGACACTGAAGCTTTCTTT
CDR3 protein: CAWGQGDTEAFF

clone size: .
J gene: TRBJ2-1
D gene: TRBD1
V gene: TRBV25-1
CDR3 DNA: TGTGCCAGCAGTTCAGTCCGGGACAGCGACCCTTATCTTAGATACGATGAGCAGTTCTTC
CDR3 protein: CASSSVRDSDPYLRYDEQFF

clone size: .
J gene: TRBJ2-7
D gene: TRBD1
V gene: TRBV12-3/TRBV12-4
CDR3 DNA: TGTGCCAACAGTTCCGGACAGGGGATCTACGAGCAGTACTTC
CDR3 protein: CANSSGQGIYEQYF

clone size: many
J gene: TRBJ2-7
D gene: .
V gene: TRBV28
CDR3 DNA: TGTGCCAGCAGTCCGACCGCGCAGGTTTCCGAGCAGTACTTC
CDR3 protein: CASSPTAQVSEQYF

clone size: many
J gene: TRBJ2-7
D gene: .
V gene: TRBV12-3/TRBV12-4
CDR3 DNA: TGTGCCAGCAGCCGCCGCAACGCGGCCTCCTACGAGCAGTACTTC
CDR3 protein: CASSRRNAASYEQYF

clone size: many
J gene: TRBJ1-2
D gene: TRBD1
V gene: TRBV2
CDR3 DNA: TGTGCCAGCAGTGAAATTACAGGGGGATACTATGGCTACACCTTC
CDR3 protein: CASSEITGGYYGYTF

clone size: .
J gene: TRBJ2-3
D gene: TRBD2
V gene: TRBV5-1
CDR3 DNA: TGCGCCAGCAGCTTGCGGTTGGGAAAACTAGCGAACCCCACAGATACGCAGTATTTT
CDR3 protein: CASSLRLGKLANPTDTQYF

clone size: many
J gene: TRBJ2-7
D gene: .
V gene: TRBV28
CDR3 DNA: TGTGCCAGCAGGCAGGTGGCTAGCATATCCTACGAGCAGTACTTC
CDR3 protein: CASRQVASISYEQYF

clone size: many
J gene: TRBJ1-6
D gene: .
V gene: TRBV12-3/TRBV12-4
CDR3 DNA: TGTGCCAGCAGCTTGAAAGGGGATTCACCCCTCCACTTT
CDR3 protein: CASSLKGDSPLHF

clone size: many
J gene: TRBJ2-3
D gene: .
V gene: TRBV20-1
CDR3 DNA: TGCAGTGCTAGAGTCGGGTTAGCTGCAGATACGCAGTATTTT
CDR3 protein: CSARVGLAADTQYF

clone size: .
J gene: TRBJ2-3
D gene: TRBD2
V gene: TRBV6-4
CDR3 DNA: TGTGCCAGCAGTGACTCCGCGTCGGGGGGAGATACGCAGTATTTT
CDR3 protein: CASSDSASGGDTQYF

clone size: many
J gene: TRBJ2-1
D gene: .
V gene: TRBV29-1
CDR3 DNA: TGCAGCGTTGCCCCAACCACCCTACTAGCAGACAATGAGCAGTTCTTC
CDR3 protein: CSVAPTTLLADNEQFF

clone size: many
J gene: TRBJ1-1
D gene: .
V gene: TRBV27
CDR3 DNA: TGTGCCAGCTACGGGGTCACTGAAGCTTTCTTT
CDR3 protein: CASYGVTEAFF

clone size: once
J gene: TRBJ2-5
D gene: TRBD2
V gene: TRBV20-1
CDR3 DNA: TGCAGTGCCATTAGGGAAACTAGCGGGAGGAAGACCCAGTACTTC
CDR3 protein: CSAIRETSGRKTQYF